This section outlines one TCR beta chain sequence together with its context. The data derive from a study of blood T cell repertoires in COVID-19. On the study more broadly: Spain, Italy and the United States supplied samples that represented acute and convalescent COVID-19. T cells, B-cell-depleted T cells, or PBMCs supplied cDNA or gDNA.

Original processing methods: Reference gene primers were amplified, and this amplification served to estimate nucleated cell counts. This table comes from immunoSEQ multiplex PCR, and its TCRdb copy is limited to in-frame clones, with some not included. The V and J calls and clone size were taken over from that table, and D and trimming were inferred from the DNA. The profile shows over 85,000 clones, just under 85% of them singletons. This TCR came from a man aged 45-60 years with acute or convalescent COVID-19. The sequencing input was peripheral blood.

The CDR3 bases are TGTGCCAGTGGTAATTACAGCCAAGAGACCCAGTACTTC. Its protein product is CASGNYSQETQYF. This sequence joins TRBV19 and TRBJ2-5; D gene ambiguous. V lost 8 bases to trimming and J lost 1 base, with 11 bases between them. Germline V gene lookup returns CDR1 LNHDA and CDR2 SQIVND (reference sequence). CDR3 size: 13 residues.